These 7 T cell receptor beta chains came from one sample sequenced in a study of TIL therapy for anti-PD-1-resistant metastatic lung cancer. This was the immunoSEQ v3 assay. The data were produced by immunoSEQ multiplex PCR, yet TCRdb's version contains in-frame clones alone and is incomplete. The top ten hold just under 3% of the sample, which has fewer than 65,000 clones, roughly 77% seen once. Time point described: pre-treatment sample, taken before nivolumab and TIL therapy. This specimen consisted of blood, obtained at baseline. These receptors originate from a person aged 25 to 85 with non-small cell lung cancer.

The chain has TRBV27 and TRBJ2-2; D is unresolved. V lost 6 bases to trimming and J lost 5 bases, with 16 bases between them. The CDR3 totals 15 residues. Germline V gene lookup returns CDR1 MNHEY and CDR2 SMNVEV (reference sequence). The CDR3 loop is CASSSRGVGTGELFF. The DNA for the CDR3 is TGTGCCAGCAGCTCGCGAGGTGTCGGAACCGGGGAGCTGTTTTTT.

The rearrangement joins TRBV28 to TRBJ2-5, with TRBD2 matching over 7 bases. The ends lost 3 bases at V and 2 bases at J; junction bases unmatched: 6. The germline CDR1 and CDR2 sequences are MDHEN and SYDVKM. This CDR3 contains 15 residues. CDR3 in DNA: TGTGCCAGCAGTTTTGGGGGGGATGAACAAGAGACCCAGTACTTC. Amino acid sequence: CASSFGGDEQETQYF.

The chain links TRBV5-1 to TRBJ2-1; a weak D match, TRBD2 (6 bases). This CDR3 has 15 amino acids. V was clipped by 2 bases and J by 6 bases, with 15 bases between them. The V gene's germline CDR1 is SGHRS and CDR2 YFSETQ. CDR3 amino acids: CASSFDSGTGNEQFF. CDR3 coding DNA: TGCGCCAGCAGCTTCGACTCCGGGACTGGCAATGAGCAGTTCTTC.

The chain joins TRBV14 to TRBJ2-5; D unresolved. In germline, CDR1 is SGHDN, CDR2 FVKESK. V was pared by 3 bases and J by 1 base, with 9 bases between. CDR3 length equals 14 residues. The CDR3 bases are TGTGCCAGCAGCCATACAAGTTTCCAAGAGACCCAGTACTTC. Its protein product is CASSHTSFQETQYF. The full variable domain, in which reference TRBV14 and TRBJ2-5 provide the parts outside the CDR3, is EAGVTQFPSHSVIEKGQTVTLRCDPISGHDNLYWYRRVMGKEIKFLLHFVKESKQDESGMPNNRFLAERTGGTYSTLKVQPAELEDSGVYFCASSHTSFQETQYFGPGTRLLVL.

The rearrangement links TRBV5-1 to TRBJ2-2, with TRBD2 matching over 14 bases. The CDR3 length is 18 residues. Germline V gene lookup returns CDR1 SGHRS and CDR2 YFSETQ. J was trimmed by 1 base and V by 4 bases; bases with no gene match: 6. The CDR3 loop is CASSLPGLAGVNTGELFF. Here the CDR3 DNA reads TGCGCCAGCAGCCTCCCGGGACTAGCGGGGGTGAACACCGGGGAGCTGTTTTTT.

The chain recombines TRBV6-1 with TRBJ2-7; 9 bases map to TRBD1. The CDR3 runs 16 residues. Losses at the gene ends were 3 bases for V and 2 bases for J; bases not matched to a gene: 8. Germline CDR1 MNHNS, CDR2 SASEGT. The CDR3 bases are TGTGCCAGCAGTGACCGGTGGGACAGGGTGACCTACGAGCAGTACTTC. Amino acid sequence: CASSDRWDRVTYEQYF.

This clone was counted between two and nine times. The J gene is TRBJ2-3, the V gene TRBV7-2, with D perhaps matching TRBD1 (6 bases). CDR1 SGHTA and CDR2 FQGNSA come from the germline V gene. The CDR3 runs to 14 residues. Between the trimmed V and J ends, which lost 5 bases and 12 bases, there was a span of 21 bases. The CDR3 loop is CASSPRFPQGLQYF. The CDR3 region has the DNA TGTGCCAGCAGCCCCCGTTTCCCACAGGGTTTACAGTATTTT.